The clone carrying this T cell receptor (beta chain) was recorded a few times. The antigen is not known. The V end was cut by 3 bases, the J end by 12 bases, with 16 bases between. The CDR3 is 13 residues long. Germline V CDR1 and CDR2: MNHEY, SMNVEV (reference sequence). The entry originates in a study of CD8 T cells in ankylosing spondylitis. For TCR beta, libraries came from quantitative 5'-RACE with molecular barcodes. Via MiXCR, TCRdb re-called the 5' RACE reads, giving one row per CDR3 protein. This sample carries about 350,000 distinct CDR3 sequences, 20% to 25% of them seen once, and the ten largest clones take around 13%. General study results and limits: Earlier authors reported some of these motif variants in reactive arthritis synovial fluid and blood.

The sequencing sample was made of blood, either unsorted or a sorted T cell fraction (not recorded which). The chain recombines TRBV27 with TRBJ2-3; D gene unclear. The sequence came from a male donor with ankylosing spondylitis or in good health (not recorded which). This chain's CDR3 is CASSFSPSMYQYF. DNA of the CDR3: TGTGCCAGCAGTTTTAGTCCCTCCATGTACCAGTATTTT.